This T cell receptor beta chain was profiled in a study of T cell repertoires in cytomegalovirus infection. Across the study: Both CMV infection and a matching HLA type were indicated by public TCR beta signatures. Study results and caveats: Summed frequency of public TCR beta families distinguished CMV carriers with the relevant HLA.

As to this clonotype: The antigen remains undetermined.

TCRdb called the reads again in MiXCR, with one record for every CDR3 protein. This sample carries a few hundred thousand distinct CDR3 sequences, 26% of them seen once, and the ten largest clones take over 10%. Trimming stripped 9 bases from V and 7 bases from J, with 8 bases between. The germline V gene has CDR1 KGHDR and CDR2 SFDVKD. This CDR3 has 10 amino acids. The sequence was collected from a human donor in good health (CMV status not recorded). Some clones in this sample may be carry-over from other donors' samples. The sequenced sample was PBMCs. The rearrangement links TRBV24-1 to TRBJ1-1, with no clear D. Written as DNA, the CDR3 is TGTGCCACCGCCGACGGTGAAGCTTTCTTT. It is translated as CATADGEAFF.